The rows below give T cell receptor beta chains drawn from one sample of a study of T cells in Graves' hyperthyroidism and ophthalmopathy. One entry per CDR3 protein results from TCRdb running MiXCR on the multiplex PCR reads. The data hold 450,000 to 600,000 distinct CDR3 sequences, with less than 15% observed a single time. Sequenced sample: blood. The receptors stem from a middle-aged woman with Graves' hyperthyroidism. Each CDR3 is given with its conserved first and last residue. The D gene is left open where the match is weak. Part of the rows lack a size; the others show once, few, many or a class for expanded clones.

TRBV6-1	TRBJ2-3	many	.	CASSSLTGTLSDTQYF	TGTGCCAGCAGTTCATTGACAGGCACTCTTTCTGATACGCAGTATTTT
TRBV28	TRBJ1-1	.	.	CASRLLTGGKAFF	TGTGCCAGCAGACTTTTAACAGGCGGAAAAGCTTTCTTT
TRBV20-1	TRBJ2-5	.	.	CSARDGAGPQETQYF	TGCAGTGCTAGAGATGGGGCAGGGCCGCAGGAGACCCAGTACTTC
TRBV6-1	TRBJ2-2	.	TRBD1	CASSPGTGFSGELFF	TGTGCCAGCAGCCCCGGGACAGGGTTTTCGGGGGAGCTGTTTTTT
TRBV29-1	TRBJ2-7	few	.	CSVQRTTGRGDEQYF	TGCAGCGTCCAAAGAACGACAGGGAGGGGGGACGAGCAGTACTTC
TRBV6-1	TRBJ2-3	.	TRBD2	CASGSPTDTQYF	TGTGCTAGCGGGAGTCCCACAGATACGCAGTATTTT
TRBV9	TRBJ2-5	few	TRBD2	CASSVGLAGGPGETQYF	TGTGCCAGCAGCGTCGGACTAGCGGGAGGGCCGGGAGAGACCCAGTACTTC
TRBV28	TRBJ2-7	few	.	CASGTAGGDLREQYF	TGTGCCAGCGGGACGGCTGGAGGGGACCTACGCGAGCAGTACTTC
TRBV27	TRBJ1-6	many	TRBD1	CASSTSLGTEYNSPLHF	TGTGCCAGCAGCACCAGCCTCGGGACAGAGTATAATTCACCCCTCCACTTT
TRBV12-3/TRBV12-4	TRBJ1-6	few	.	CASTPMSGTDSPLHF	TGTGCCAGCACCCCAATGTCTGGGACGGATTCACCCCTCCACTTT